Sequencing of this TCR beta chain was carried out in a study of T cells in Graves' hyperthyroidism and ophthalmopathy. The study, taken as a whole, reports: Researchers found most expanded thyroid clonotypes above 0.001 in blood as well. Ophthalmopathy was identified by the model a median around 5.9 months ahead of onset.

Active moderate-to-severe ophthalmopathy, Clinical Activity Score at least 3, NOSPECS at least 4, under 3 months' duration. The study left out patients who had uncontrolled infection, other autoimmune disease, pregnancy or lactation. From RNA transcripts, TCR beta CDR3 regions were amplified. Using the HTBI primer set, a first-round RT-PCR was run on the TCR CDR3. TCRdb re-called the multiplex PCR reads with MiXCR, one entry per CDR3 protein. The sample lists more than 350,000 distinct CDR3 sequences, roughly 15% occurring once. The trim removed 5 bases at V and 1 base at J, leaving 4 bases unmatched. This CDR3 spans 15 amino acids. Germline V lookup: CDR1 KGHDR, CDR2 SFDVKD. This clonotype was seen more than once but under ten times. What it binds is not known.

Sequencing was performed on blood. The rearrangement uses TRBV24-1 and TRBJ1-2; 9 bases are shared with TRBD1. This clonotype was obtained from a woman aged 25 to 39 with Graves' ophthalmopathy. CDR3 region: CATSAATGGNYGYTF. For the CDR3, the DNA is TGTGCCACCAGTGCCGCGACAGGGGGTAACTATGGCTACACCTTC.